The next 20 T cell receptor beta chains were all read from a single sample in a study of blood T cell repertoires in COVID-19. Data came from immunoSEQ multiplex PCR; TCRdb stores just in-frame clones and leaves some out. Among 250,000 to 300,000 clones listed, roughly nine tenths were seen once. Sample: peripheral blood. These receptors were taken from a young woman with COVID-19, enrolled during active disease.

The genes are TRBV19 and TRBJ1-5, with a possible D match to TRBD1 (5 bases). The CDR3 consists of 15 residues. V was clipped by 2 bases and J by 2 bases, with 10 bases between them. The germline gives CDR1 LNHDA, CDR2 SQIVND (reference sequence). The chain's CDR3 is CASSIQGKGNQPQHF. In DNA form, the CDR3 reads TGTGCCAGTAGTATACAGGGCAAGGGCAATCAGCCCCAGCATTTT.

The genes are TRBV30 and TRBJ1-1, with D uncertain. The germline V gene encodes CDR1 GTSNPN and CDR2 SVGIG (reference sequence). V lost 0 bases and J 7 bases, leaving 12 bases between the germline ends. This CDR3 has 13 residues. The CDR3 coding sequence is TGTGCCTGGAGTGTAATTGACGGGGTTGAAGCTTTCTTT. Amino acid sequence: CAWSVIDGVEAFF.

This chain links TRBV18 with TRBJ2-2, with TRBD1 matching 7 bases. The CDR3 covers 16 residues. Per the germline V gene, CDR1 is KGHSH and CDR2 is LQKENI. V lost 0 bases and J lost 4; bases outside the gene matches: 5. The CDR3 DNA reads as TGTGCCAGCTCACCACCGACGACAGGGCCCACCGGGGAGCTGTTTTTT. Translated, it gives CASSPPTTGPTGELFF.

CDR3 bases: TGTGCCTGGAGTGTACTGGGAGCAATCACAGATACGCAGTATTTT. It translates to CAWSVLGAITDTQYF. V is TRBV30 and J is TRBJ2-3; D may be TRBD2 (5 bases). The CDR3 loop spans 15 amino acids. Germline CDR1 is GTSNPN and CDR2 is SVGIG (reference sequence). Trimming cost V 0 bases and J 2 bases, with 12 bases left between them.

The V and J genes are TRBV7-2 and TRBJ2-5; D remains unclear. V gave up 4 bases and J gave up 5 bases, with 5 bases separating them. This CDR3 spans 11 amino acids. Germline loops: CDR1 SGHTA, CDR2 FQGNSA. The CDR3, as DNA: TGTGCCAGCAGCTCCCGGGAGACCCAGTACTTC. The encoded protein is CASSSRETQYF.

The chain has TRBV27 and TRBJ1-5; no reliable D call. The V gene lost 4 bases and the J gene lost 5 bases, with 9 bases spanning the gap. CDR1 is MNHEY and CDR2 is SMNVEV in the germline V gene (reference sequence). The CDR3 covers 13 residues. In DNA form, the CDR3 reads TGTGCCAGCAGTTGGGGAGAGGATCAGCCCCAGCATTTT. Its protein product is CASSWGEDQPQHF.

The chain has TRBV30 and TRBJ2-7; tentatively, D is TRBD2 (5 bases). Germline V gene lookup returns CDR1 GTSNPN and CDR2 SVGIG (reference sequence). The CDR3 extends over 14 amino acids. V lost 1 base to trimming and J lost 2 bases, with 12 bases between them. The CDR3 region is CAWSDPPGAYEQYF. The CDR3 coding sequence is TGTGCCTGGAGTGATCCCCCCGGGGCCTACGAGCAGTACTTC.

For this clone: Other nucleotide sequences in the sample specify the same CDR3. The V gene is TRBV7-8, the J gene TRBJ1-1; no firm D call. This CDR3 contains 14 residues. The germline V gene encodes CDR1 SGHVS and CDR2 FQNEAQ. Trimming pared 3 bases from V and 3 bases from J, leaving 11 bases between. CDR3 DNA: TGTGCCAGCAGCTTGGGTAGAGGGTACACTGAAGCTTTCTTT. The encoded protein is CASSLGRGYTEAFF.

This clone was found once. The V and J genes are TRBV5-1 and TRBJ2-7; D is unclear. Deletions cut 7 bases from V and 3 bases from J, with 14 bases between. This CDR3 has 13 residues. Germline CDR1 SGHRS, CDR2 YFSETQ. The CDR3 sequence: CASRAPGDYEQYF. The CDR3 nucleotides are TGCGCCAGCCGCGCTCCGGGTGACTACGAGCAGTACTTC. Complete variable domain (other parts from reference TRBV5-1 and TRBJ2-7): KAGVTQTPRYLIKTRGQQVTLSCSPISGHRSVSWYQQTPGQGLQFLFEYFSETQRNKGNFPGRFSGRQFSNSRSEMNVSTLELGDSALYLCASRAPGDYEQYFGPGTRLTVT.

This rearrangement joins TRBV5-1 to TRBJ2-1, with 7 bases matching TRBD2. Trimming took 0 bases from V and 8 from J; bases not matched to a gene: 14. The CDR3 extends over 17 amino acids. Per the germline V gene, CDR1 is SGHRS and CDR2 is YFSETQ. CDR3 amino acids: CASSLAQTSDLGDEQFF. CDR3 in DNA: TGCGCCAGCAGCTTGGCCCAAACTAGCGACCTTGGGGATGAGCAGTTCTTC.

The gene calls are TRBV19 and TRBJ2-7; D is possibly TRBD1 (6 bases). The CDR3 loop spans 13 amino acids. From germline, CDR1 is LNHDA and CDR2 SQIVND (reference sequence). Trimming cost V 7 bases and J 0 bases, with 10 bases left between them. The CDR3 DNA reads TGTGCCAGTACGGACAGACACTCCTACGAGCAGTACTTC. Its protein is CASTDRHSYEQYF.

This chain links TRBV6-2 or TRBV6-3 with TRBJ1-3; D is uncertain. CDR1 and CDR2 from the germline V gene are MNHEY and SVGEGT. V lost 2 bases to trimming and J lost 0 bases, with 17 bases between them. CDR3 length: 18 amino acids. The CDR3 here is CASSYVGRTSSSGNTIYF. CDR3 nucleotide sequence: TGTGCCAGCAGTTACGTTGGGAGGACTTCGAGCTCTGGAAACACCATATATTTT.

This rearrangement joins TRBV14 to TRBJ1-4; D uncertain. Deletions cut 0 bases from V and 12 bases from J, with 14 bases between. Per the germline V gene, CDR1 is SGHDN and CDR2 is FVKESK. This CDR3 has 14 amino acids. The CDR3 sequence is CASSQDRQRPQLFF. For the CDR3, the DNA is TGTGCCAGCAGCCAAGATCGTCAGCGGCCCCAACTGTTTTTT.

This chain joins TRBV25-1 and TRBJ1-4, with no clear D. The CDR3 runs 13 residues. Germline V gene sequence: CDR1 MGHDK, CDR2 SYGVNS. Trimming left V 2 bases short and J 2 bases short, with 3 bases between. CDR3: CASSEPTNEKLFF. CDR3 in DNA: TGTGCCAGCAGTGAACCTACTAATGAAAAACTGTTTTTT.

The CDR3, as DNA: TGTGCCAGCGTCCGGATCGACAGGGGAGGAGGAAACACCATATATTTT. It codes for CASVRIDRGGGNTIYF. This chain uses TRBV2 with TRBJ1-3; TRBD1 aligns across 8 bases. From germline, CDR1 is SNHLY and CDR2 FYNNEI. This CDR3 region has 16 residues. The junction had 13 bases not matched to a gene; V was cut back by 8 bases and J by 4 bases.

This rearrangement joins TRBV28 to TRBJ1-3; D remains unclear. CDR3 length: 16 amino acids. Trimming took off 7 bases at V and 0 bases at J, with 16 bases between the two ends. Germline CDR1 and CDR2: MDHEN and SYDVKM. The CDR3 loop is CASTGHRKSSGNTIYF. The CDR3 DNA is TGTGCCAGCACAGGTCATCGCAAGAGCTCTGGAAACACCATATATTTT.

V gene TRBV10-3 combines with J gene TRBJ1-2; weak D call: TRBD1 (6 bases). Germline V gene sequence: CDR1 ENHRY, CDR2 SYGVKD. This CDR3 has 12 residues. The V end was cut by 10 bases, the J end by 4 bases, with 13 bases between. The CDR3 region has the DNA TGTGCCAGCTACAGGGACGGCTATGGCTACACCTTC. As protein: CASYRDGYGYTF.

A single count supports this clone. The rearrangement links TRBV28 to TRBJ2-1; the D gene is possibly TRBD2 (5 bases). CDR1 and CDR2 from the germline V gene are MDHEN and SYDVKM. The CDR3 length is 16 residues. Trimming removed 2 bases at V and 8 bases at J, with 19 bases between. CDR3 sequence (DNA): TGTGCCAGCAGTTTACTAGCTGACCGGGAAGGAGATGAGCAGTTCTTC. Its translation is CASSLLADREGDEQFF. The whole variable domain, remainder taken from reference TRBV28 and TRBJ2-1, is DVKVTQSSRYLVKRTGEKVFLECVQDMDHENMFWYRQDPGLGLRLIYFSYDVKMKEKGDIPEGYSVSREKKERFSLILESASTNQTSMYLCASSLLADREGDEQFFGPGTRLTVL.

V gene TRBV19 combines with J gene TRBJ1-1; no definite D call. The CDR3 loop spans 15 amino acids. With 3 bases removed from V and 1 base from J, the gap between germline ends came to 12 bases. Germline lookup yields CDR1 LNHDA and CDR2 SQIVND (reference sequence). The CDR3 DNA follows: TGTGCCAGTAGTATTGGAGACCGTACGAACACTGAAGCTTTCTTT. This gives the protein CASSIGDRTNTEAFF.

V gene TRBV7-8 combines with J gene TRBJ1-3; no definite D call. The V gene's germline CDR1 is SGHVS and CDR2 FQNEAQ. The CDR3 sequence is 13 residues long. Trimming pared 3 bases from V and 0 bases from J, leaving 3 bases between. The CDR3 protein is CASSFNSGNTIYF. CDR3 in DNA: TGTGCCAGCAGCTTTAACTCTGGAAACACCATATATTTT. The variable domain in full, completed from reference TRBV7-8 and TRBJ1-3, reads GAGVSQSPRYKVAKRGQDVALRCDPISGHVSLFWYQQALGQGPEFLTYFQNEAQLDKSGLPSDRFFAERPEGSVSTLKIQRTQQEDSAVYLCASSFNSGNTIYFGEGSWLTVV.